Listed below are T cell receptor beta chains from one sample, sequenced in a study of cytomegalovirus exposure and HLA in healthy donors. Sequencing was performed with immunoSEQ multiplex PCR; in TCRdb, only in-frame clones are kept and a portion is missing. The table includes 200,000 or so clones, roughly 81% detected once. The sequencing input was PBMCs. These receptors were collected from a woman aged 25 to 39 in good health and CMV-seropositive. Both conserved end residues are part of each CDR3. Each record gives: D gene, clone size, J gene, V gene, CDR3 DNA, CDR3 protein. D genes are given only for firm matches. Size is omitted from some rows. Given values are once, few, many or a class for expanded clones.

NA NA TRBJ1-2 TRBV28 TGTGCCAGCAGTCTGGACAGAAACTATGGCTACACCTTC CASSLDRNYGYTF
NA NA TRBJ1-2 TRBV2 TGTGCCAGCAGTGGTCCCCCGGTTGAGGGCTACACCTTC CASSGPPVEGYTF
NA NA TRBJ2-2 TRBV7-9 TGTGCCAGCAGCTCGACACGTACAAACACCGGGGAGCTGTTTTTT CASSSTRTNTGELFF
NA NA TRBJ2-1 TRBV2 TGTGCCAGCACATGGAACAGGGACCACAATGAGCAGTTCTTC CASTWNRDHNEQFF
NA NA TRBJ1-2 TRBV7-2 TGTGCCAGCAGCTTATGGCCGGGGTACGTGGATGGCTACACCTTC CASSLWPGYVDGYTF
NA NA TRBJ1-1 TRBV5-4 TGTGCCAGCAACCTCGGGACACAGAACACTGAAGCTTTCTTT CASNLGTQNTEAFF
TRBD2 once TRBJ2-3 TRBV5-4 TGTGCCAGCAGCACGACTAGCGGGGGGAGGGGCACAGATACGCAGTATTTT CASSTTSGGRGTDTQYF
NA NA TRBJ2-3 TRBV5-1 TGCGCCAGCAGCGACCCTGCGGAGAGCACAGATACGCAGTATTTT CASSDPAESTDTQYF
NA NA TRBJ2-3 TRBV19 TGTGCCAGTGGTGGCGGTTCCCCAACAGATACGCAGTATTTT CASGGGSPTDTQYF
TRBD1 NA TRBJ2-5 TRBV11-2 TGTGCCAGCAGCTTAGTCCCGGGACAGGGGTCGGTAGAGACCCAGTACTTC CASSLVPGQGSVETQYF
NA NA TRBJ2-3 TRBV19 TGTGCCAGTAGTATCGTCACAGGGAATACGCAGTATTTT CASSIVTGNTQYF
NA NA TRBJ1-5 TRBV7-2 TGTGCCAGCAGCTTAGTCGTCAATCAGCCCCAGCATTTT CASSLVVNQPQHF
TRBD1 NA TRBJ2-2 TRBV6-4 TGTGCCAGCAGTGACTCAGGGGGCGCGAGGACCGGGGAGCTGTTTTTT CASSDSGGARTGELFF
NA NA TRBJ1-5 TRBV9 TGTGCCAGCAGCCCATCCATCAATCAGCCCCAGCATTTT CASSPSINQPQHF
NA NA TRBJ1-3 TRBV30 TGTGCCTGGAGTGTGAGAGGGGGAGGAAACACCATATATTTT CAWSVRGGGNTIYF
TRBD1 few TRBJ1-1 TRBV25-1 TGTGCCAGCACCCTCGGCGCAGGGGGGAACACTGAAGCTTTCTTT CASTLGAGGNTEAFF
NA once TRBJ1-2 TRBV5-1 TGCGCCAGCAGCTTGGCCGGGGGGTCAGGCTATGGCTACACCTTC CASSLAGGSGYGYTF
TRBD1 NA TRBJ1-2 TRBV27 TGTGCCAGCAGTTTCACAGGGGGCTCGGAGGGCTACACCTTC CASSFTGGSEGYTF
NA NA TRBJ2-1 TRBV14 TGTGCCAGCAGCCAAGGTTTCACAGGAACTAACAATGAGCAGTTCTTC CASSQGFTGTNNEQFF
TRBD2 NA TRBJ2-1 TRBV10-3 TGTGCCTCGGCCTTACTAGCGGGGGCGGGGGAGCAGTTCTTC CASALLAGAGEQFF
NA NA TRBJ2-2 TRBV15 TGTGCCACCAGCAGAGATTTGACAAACACCGGGGAGCTGTTTTTT CATSRDLTNTGELFF
TRBD2 NA TRBJ2-3 TRBV7-3 TGTGCCAGCAGCTTAAGCGGGAGGGGCACAGATACGCAGTATTTT CASSLSGRGTDTQYF
NA NA TRBJ1-4 TRBV2 TGTGCCAGCAGTCCGAAAGGCAGGACTGCTAATGAAAAACTGTTTTTT CASSPKGRTANEKLFF
TRBD1 NA TRBJ1-5 TRBV18 TGTGCCAGCTCGCCACTAGGGACAGGGCCAGGCAATCAGCCCCAGCATTTT CASSPLGTGPGNQPQHF
NA NA TRBJ2-6 TRBV2 TGTGCCAACGAGGGGGGGGAAAACTCTGGGGCCAACGTCCTGACTTTC CANEGGENSGANVLTF
NA NA TRBJ2-4 TRBV7-2 TGTGCCAGCAGCTTACAGGGAGGCAAAAACATTCAGTACTTC CASSLQGGKNIQYF
NA once TRBJ1-1 TRBV11-1 TGTGCCAGCAGCTTCGGGGGCACTGAAGCTTTCTTT CASSFGGTEAFF
TRBD1 once TRBJ1-1 TRBV6-6 TGTGCCAGCACCTCGACAGGGCAGAACACTGAAGCTTTCTTT CASTSTGQNTEAFF
NA NA TRBJ1-2 TRBV7-8 TGTGCCAGCAGTCCCGGTGGGAGAACAGTTCCTTTGGTCTATGGCTACACCTTC CASSPGGRTVPLVYGYTF
NA once TRBJ2-5 TRBV9 TGTGCCAGCAGCCCTGCGGGGTTACAAGAGACCCAGTACTTC CASSPAGLQETQYF
TRBD1 NA TRBJ2-5 TRBV5-8 TGTGCCAGCACGGGACAGCTACAAGAGACCCAGTACTTC CASTGQLQETQYF
NA NA TRBJ2-3 TRBV7-2 TGTGCCAGCAGCCTCGTAGCGCATGGCACAGATACGCAGTATTTT CASSLVAHGTDTQYF
NA few TRBJ1-1 TRBV18 TGTGCCAGCTCACCGGCAGGGGAATTAGCCACTGAAGCTTTCTTT CASSPAGELATEAFF
NA NA TRBJ1-2 TRBV28 TGTGCCAGCAGTTCCCCGCGGTCCCTCTATGGCTACACCTTC CASSSPRSLYGYTF
TRBD1 NA TRBJ1-5 TRBV6-6 TGTGCCAGCAGTGACAGGGATTATCAGCCCCAGCATTTT CASSDRDYQPQHF
TRBD1 NA TRBJ2-7 TRBV18 TGTGCCAGCTCACCAGGGACAGGGTACCACGAGCAGTACTTC CASSPGTGYHEQYF
TRBD1 NA TRBJ1-1 TRBV5-4 TGTGCCAGCAGCGGGGGGACAGGGATGAACACTGAAGCTTTCTTT CASSGGTGMNTEAFF
NA NA TRBJ2-7 TRBV19 TGTGCCAGTAGCCTTACAGAGAACTACGAGCAGTACTTC CASSLTENYEQYF
NA once TRBJ2-7 TRBV20-1 TGCAGTGCTAGAATATCCTACGAGCAGTACTTC CSARISYEQYF
NA NA TRBJ2-5 TRBV7-2 TGTGCCAGCAGCTTCAGGCTCCAAGAGACCCAGTACTTC CASSFRLQETQYF
NA NA TRBJ1-1 TRBV19 TGTGCCAGTTGCCAACCAGATATCTCTGAAGCTTTCTTT CASCQPDISEAFF
NA once TRBJ2-3 TRBV5-1 TGCGCCAGCAGCTTTGGGGGCGGGAGCACAGATACGCAGTATTTT CASSFGGGSTDTQYF